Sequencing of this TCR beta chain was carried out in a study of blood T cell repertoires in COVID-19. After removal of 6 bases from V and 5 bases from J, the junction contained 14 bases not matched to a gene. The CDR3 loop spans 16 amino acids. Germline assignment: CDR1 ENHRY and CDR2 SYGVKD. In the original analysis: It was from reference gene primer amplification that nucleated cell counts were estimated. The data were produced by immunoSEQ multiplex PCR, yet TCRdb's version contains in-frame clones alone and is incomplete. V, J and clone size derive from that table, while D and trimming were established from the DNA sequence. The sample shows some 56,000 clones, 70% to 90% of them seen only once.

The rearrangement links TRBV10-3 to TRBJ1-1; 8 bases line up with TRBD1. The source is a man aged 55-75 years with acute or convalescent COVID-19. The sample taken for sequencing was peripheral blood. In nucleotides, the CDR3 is TGTGCCATCAGCCCCGGGACAGGTGGTACGGGGACTGAAGCTTTCTTT. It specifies CAISPGTGGTGTEAFF.